This passage covers 21 T cell receptor beta chains from one sample sequenced in a study of Graves' ophthalmopathy and Graves' hyperthyroidism. TCR beta CDR3 amplification used RNA transcripts. HTBI primers served in a first-round RT-PCR, which a second-round multiplex PCR followed. TCRdb processed the multiplex PCR reads anew with MiXCR; each CDR3 protein has one entry. This sample has 450,000 or so distinct CDR3 sequences, with approximately 15% found just once. Material: blood. The receptor source for this set is a woman between 25 and 40 years old with Graves' ophthalmopathy.

This chain connects TRBV28 to TRBJ1-1; 8 bases agree with TRBD1. The CDR3 has 14 amino acids. Germline values: CDR1 MDHEN, CDR2 SYDVKM. The V segment lost 6 bases and the J segment 4 bases; nucleotides outside the gene matches: 7. The CDR3 loop reads CASSQTGARTEAFF. CDR3 bases: TGTGCCAGCAGCCAGACAGGGGCGCGCACTGAAGCTTTCTTT.

This rearrangement joins TRBV6-2 or TRBV6-3 to TRBJ1-1; maybe TRBD1 (5 bases). CDR3 size: 15 residues. Between the trimmed V and J ends, which lost 5 bases and 4 bases, there was a span of 17 bases. Germline V CDR1 and CDR2: MNHEY, SVGEGT. The CDR3 here is CASSPIWGKGTEAFF. The CDR3 nucleotides are TGTGCCAGCAGTCCCATTTGGGGGAAGGGCACTGAAGCTTTCTTT.

This chain links TRBV30 with TRBJ1-1, with D perhaps matching TRBD1 (5 bases). Trimming left V 4 bases short and J 1 base short, with 16 bases between. Per the germline V gene, CDR1 is GTSNPN and CDR2 is SVGIG (reference sequence). This CDR3 has 15 amino acids. The chain's CDR3 is CAWTRKGTGNTEAFF. The CDR3 DNA reads as TGTGCCTGGACCCGTAAGGGGACGGGGAACACTGAAGCTTTCTTT.

This clonotype was observed many times. The V and J genes are TRBV4-2 and TRBJ2-7, with 8 bases that match TRBD2. V gave up 0 bases and J gave up 6 bases; unmatched junction bases: 4. The CDR3 loop spans 14 amino acids. Looked up from germline, CDR1 is LGHNA and CDR2 is YNFKEQ. The CDR3 here is CASSQDMGLGEQYF. CDR3 DNA: TGTGCCAGCAGCCAAGATATGGGACTAGGCGAGCAGTACTTC.

This clonotype was counted many times. The V gene is TRBV6-5, the J gene TRBJ2-7; unclear D gene. V gave up 9 bases and J gave up 3 bases, with 12 bases separating them. The CDR3 sequence is 12 residues long. Germline-derived CDR1 and CDR2 are MNHEY and SVGAGI. CDR3 DNA: TGTGCCAGTACAGCATTCGGCTACGAGCAGTACTTC. Translated: CASTAFGYEQYF.

This chain joins TRBV5-1 and TRBJ2-7; D is unresolved. The CDR3 extends over 14 amino acids. The germline V and J ends were trimmed by 1 base and 2 bases, with 10 bases remaining between them. Germline V gives CDR1 SGHRS, CDR2 YFSETQ. The CDR3 loop reads CASSLQDGPYEQYF. The CDR3 DNA is TGCGCCAGCAGCTTGCAGGACGGACCCTACGAGCAGTACTTC.

This clonotype was picked up many times. The chain links TRBV12-3 or TRBV12-4 to TRBJ2-7, with D tentatively TRBD1 or TRBD2 (5 bases each). V gave up 3 bases and J gave up 2 bases, with 11 bases separating them. CDR3 length: 14 residues. The CDR3 DNA follows: TGTGCCAGCAGTTTGCAGGGACCCCCCTACGAGCAGTACTTC. This gives the protein CASSLQGPPYEQYF.

This clonotype was recorded many times. The J gene is TRBJ1-1, the V gene TRBV30, with D possibly TRBD1 on 5 matching bases. CDR1 and CDR2 (germline): GTSNPN, SVGIG (reference sequence). The CDR3 is 13 amino acids. Trimming took off 3 bases at V and 5 bases at J, with 13 bases between the two ends. The CDR3: CAWRPSGVTEAFF. The CDR3 DNA is TGTGCCTGGAGGCCCTCGGGGGTTACTGAAGCTTTCTTT.

V gene TRBV6-5 combines with J gene TRBJ2-2; D is uncertain. The CDR3 runs 15 residues. The V and J ends lost 4 bases and 0 bases respectively, with 9 bases between them. The germline V gene encodes CDR1 MNHEY and CDR2 SVGAGI. CDR3 in DNA: TGTGCCAGCAGTTGGGCCACAACGAACACCGGGGAGCTGTTTTTT. It codes for CASSWATTNTGELFF.

The sample holds many counts of this clonotype. This rearrangement joins TRBV18 to TRBJ2-2, with D possibly matching TRBD2 (5 bases). The CDR3 totals 15 residues. CDR1 is KGHSH, CDR2 LQKENI, per germline. V lost 6 bases and J lost 1, with 12 bases in between. CDR3 region: CASSPPRGNTGELFF. The DNA of the CDR3 is TGTGCCAGCTCCCCCCCCCGGGGGAACACCGGGGAGCTGTTTTTT.

The sample holds many counts of this clonotype. The chain combines TRBV2 with TRBJ1-5; no definite D call. This CDR3 has 15 residues. V was pared by 7 bases and J by 0 bases, with 13 bases between. Germline V CDR1 and CDR2: SNHLY, FYNNEI. The CDR3 sequence: CASTRRVGSNQPQHF. CDR3 nucleotide sequence: TGTGCCAGCACCCGAAGGGTTGGTAGCAATCAGCCCCAGCATTTT.

In this sample, this clonotype turned up many times. The chain carries TRBV28 and TRBJ1-5; D gene uncertain. Germline CDR1 is MDHEN and CDR2 is SYDVKM. Trimming cost V 6 bases and J 1 base, with 13 bases left between them. The CDR3 has 15 residues. CDR3 amino acids: CASRLAGGSNQPQHF. DNA of the CDR3: TGTGCCAGCAGGCTCGCTGGAGGGAGCAATCAGCCCCAGCATTTT.

This clonotype was counted many times. The gene calls are TRBV9 and TRBJ1-2; possibly TRBD1 for D (6 bases). The CDR3 loop spans 14 amino acids. The V gene's germline CDR1 is SGDLS and CDR2 YYNGEE. The germline V and J ends were trimmed by 0 bases and 4 bases, with 10 bases remaining between them. CDR3 bases: TGTGCCAGCAGCGTAGACAGGGCGGGCTATGGCTACACCTTC. It yields the protein CASSVDRAGYGYTF.

Points on this clonotype: The conserved closing phenylalanine or tryptophan is absent in this CDR3, likely reflecting a read error. This rearrangement joins TRBV20-1 to TRBJ1-1; no reliable D call. The CDR3 is 12 residues long. Germline V gene sequence: CDR1 DFQATT, CDR2 SNEGSKA (reference sequence). CDR3 in amino acids: CVSLHRDTEAFY. The DNA for the CDR3 is TGCGTATCATTGCATCGGGACACTGAAGCTTTCTAT.

This clonotype was recorded at least ten times. This rearrangement joins TRBV10-2 to TRBJ2-7; 8 bases are shared with TRBD1. Germline-derived CDR1 and CDR2 are WSHSY and SAAADI. The V and J ends lost 2 bases and 7 bases, in that order; junction bases with no gene match: 7. The CDR3 loop spans 14 amino acids. The CDR3, as DNA: TGCGCCAGCAGTGAGATCGCAGGGGGCGGTGAGCAGTACTTC. This codes for CASSEIAGGGEQYF.

This clonotype was detected many times. This sequence joins TRBV6-1 and TRBJ2-5; TRBD1 agrees at 7 bases. This CDR3 is built from 14 residues. The germline V gene encodes CDR1 MNHNS and CDR2 SASEGT. With 1 base clipped from V and 4 bases from J, the junction kept 3 bases outside the gene matches. The DNA of the CDR3 is TGTGCCAGCAGTGAAGAGGGGGCGCGAGAGACCCAGTACTTC. Translated: CASSEEGARETQYF.

Many counts were recorded for this clonotype. The chain employs TRBV20-1 and TRBJ1-1; no clear D. The germline V gene encodes CDR1 DFQATT and CDR2 SNEGSKA (reference sequence). The CDR3 runs 14 residues. The germline V and J ends were trimmed by 6 bases and 3 bases, with 17 bases remaining between them. The CDR3 region has the DNA TGCAGTGCCAGCCCCGGGGTTGGGGACACTGAAGCTTTCTTT. Translation: CSASPGVGDTEAFF.

At least ten counts were recorded for this clonotype. This chain links TRBV29-1 with TRBJ1-1, with 11 bases aligning to TRBD1. Germline lookup yields CDR1 SQVTM and CDR2 ANQGSEA. This CDR3 spans 14 amino acids. The ends lost 6 bases at V and 0 bases at J; junction bases unmatched: 3. CDR3 protein: CSVRTGGMNTEAFF. For the CDR3, the DNA is TGCAGCGTGAGGACAGGGGGCATGAACACTGAAGCTTTCTTT.

This clonotype was found many times. The CDR3 reads CASTEGQGSAHEQYF. CDR3 DNA: TGTGCCAGCACCGAAGGACAGGGGAGTGCTCACGAGCAGTACTTC. The chain joins TRBV6-1 to TRBJ2-7; TRBD1 aligns across 9 bases. The CDR3 extends over 15 amino acids. From germline, CDR1 is MNHNS and CDR2 SASEGT. The trim removed 7 bases at V and 5 bases at J, leaving 12 bases unmatched.

This clonotype was counted many times. A single base separates this from a much larger clone, so it may be a read error. Lacking the conserved final phenylalanine or tryptophan, this CDR3 likely reflects a read error. This chain connects TRBV2 to TRBJ1-1, with D hard to call. This CDR3 contains 11 residues. V was pared by 7 bases and J by 1 base, with 4 bases between. CDR1 and CDR2 (germline): SNHLY, FYNNEI. CDR3: CASIQNTEAFL. Written as DNA, the CDR3 is TGTGCCAGCATCCAGAACACTGAAGCTTTCCTT.

This clonotype was observed at least ten times. This chain links TRBV5-1 with TRBJ2-2; D possibly matches TRBD1 or TRBD2 (5 bases each). V was shortened by 3 bases and J by 0 bases, with 9 bases between the two germline ends. This CDR3 has 15 residues. Germline values: CDR1 SGHRS, CDR2 YFSETQ. The CDR3 bases are TGCGCCAGCAGCTGGGACGGATCGAACACCGGGGAGCTGTTTTTT. It yields the protein CASSWDGSNTGELFF. Full variable domain (missing parts from reference TRBV5-1 and TRBJ2-2): KAGVTQTPRYLIKTRGQQVTLSCSPISGHRSVSWYQQTPGQGLQFLFEYFSETQRNKGNFPGRFSGRQFSNSRSEMNVSTLELGDSALYLCASSWDGSNTGELFFGEGSRLTVL.